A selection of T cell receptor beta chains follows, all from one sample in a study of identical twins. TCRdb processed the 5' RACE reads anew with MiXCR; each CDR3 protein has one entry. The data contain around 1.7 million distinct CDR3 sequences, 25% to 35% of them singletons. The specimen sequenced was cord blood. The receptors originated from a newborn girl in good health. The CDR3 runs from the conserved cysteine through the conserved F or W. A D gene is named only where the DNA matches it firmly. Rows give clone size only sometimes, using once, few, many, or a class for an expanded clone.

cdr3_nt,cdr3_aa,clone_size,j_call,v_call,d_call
TGTGCCAGCAGCTTCGGGGGGGCAGCTAATGAAAAACTGTTTTTT,CASSFGGAANEKLFF,.,TRBJ1-4,TRBV3-1,.
TGTGCCACCTGGGACAGGGTCCACGAGCAGTTCTTC,CATWDRVHEQFF,once,TRBJ2-1,TRBV28,TRBD1
TGTGCCAGCAGCTTAAACGGGGGGGCATTTTGGTTCTACGAGCAGTACTTC,CASSLNGGAFWFYEQYF,few,TRBJ2-7,TRBV7-2,TRBD2
TGTGCCAGCAGCAACTTCGACCGATACAATCAGCCCCAGCATTTT,CASSNFDRYNQPQHF,.,TRBJ1-5,TRBV7-8,.
TGTGCCAGCGCCGCGGGACAGGGCGTTGAAAAACTGTTTTTT,CASAAGQGVEKLFF,few,TRBJ1-4,TRBV9,TRBD1
TGTGCCAGCAGCTTTGCCCTAGTGGTTGCCTACGAGCAGTACTTC,CASSFALVVAYEQYF,few,TRBJ2-7,TRBV7-2,.
TGTGCCAGCAGACAACCGGGACTAGCTGCCTACAATGAGCAGTACTTC,CASRQPGLAAYNEQYF,.,TRBJ2-7,TRBV12-3/TRBV12-4,TRBD2
TGTGCCAGCAGGAACGCCGGGACTGAGACCCAGTACTTC,CASRNAGTETQYF,.,TRBJ2-5,TRBV2,.
TGTGCCATCAGTGGACTAGCGGGAGGGACATACGAGCAGTGCTTC,CAISGLAGGTYEQCF,.,TRBJ2-5,TRBV10-3,TRBD2
TGCGCCAGCAGCTTGACAGGGGATTTGAAAGGGGCCAACGTCCTGACTTTC,CASSLTGDLKGANVLTF,.,TRBJ2-6,TRBV5-1,TRBD1
TGCAGTGCTCACCCCTCGGGGGGCGCAAACAATGAGCAGTTCTTC,CSAHPSGGANNEQFF,.,TRBJ2-1,TRBV20-1,.
TGTGCCAGCTCACCGCAACGGGGACTAGCGGCCTACAATGAGCAGTTCTTC,CASSPQRGLAAYNEQFF,.,TRBJ2-1,TRBV18,TRBD2
TGTGCCAGCAGCCAAGTCGGGCAGGGGGGTACCACTGAAGCTTTCTTT,CASSQVGQGGTTEAFF,few,TRBJ1-1,TRBV3-1,TRBD1
TGTGCCAGCAGTTTATCCCCCGGGACAAATGAAAAACTGTTTTTT,CASSLSPGTNEKLFF,.,TRBJ1-4,TRBV27,.
TGTGCCAGCTGTAACTCCGCAACTAATGAAAAACTGTTTTTT,CASCNSATNEKLFF,few,TRBJ1-4,TRBV6-1,.
TGCAGTGCTCCCAATCCTCGGGGGGATCTCACAGATACGCAGTATTTT,CSAPNPRGDLTDTQYF,few,TRBJ2-3,TRBV20-1,TRBD2
TGTGCCAGCAGTTTCCTCGGGGCGGGGAATGAAAAACTGTTTTTT,CASSFLGAGNEKLFF,few,TRBJ1-4,TRBV12-3/TRBV12-4,.
TGCAGTGCTAGAGCGGGGGGTCGGTCCGACACTGAAGCTTTCTTT,CSARAGGRSDTEAFF,.,TRBJ1-1,TRBV20-1,.
TGTGCCAGCAGTCCCCGTCCCTCCACCGGGGAGCTGTTTTTT,CASSPRPSTGELFF,few,TRBJ2-2,TRBV12-3/TRBV12-4,.
TGTGCCAGCAGCCAAGATTTTTCGGCAAAGTATAATTCACCCCCCCACTTT,CASSQDFSAKYNSPPHF,.,TRBJ1-6,TRBV14,.
TGTGCCAGCAGCTTATACACCGCTGAAGCTTTCTTT,CASSLYTAEAFF,.,TRBJ1-1,TRBV7-2,.
TGCGCCAGCAGCTTGATCGGCAGCTACAATGAGCAGTACTTC,CASSLIGSYNEQYF,few,TRBJ2-7,TRBV5-1,.
TGCAGTGCTACGCCTGGACAGGTCATGAACACTGAAGCTTTCTTT,CSATPGQVMNTEAFF,few,TRBJ1-1,TRBV20-1,TRBD1
TGCGCCAGCAGCTTGGTTGCCTTGAATTACAATGAGCAGTTCTTC,CASSLVALNYNEQFF,.,TRBJ2-1,TRBV5-1,.
TGCAGTGTAGGAGAGGGCAGATTGTCTTCACCCCTCCACTTT,CSVGEGRLSSPLHF,.,TRBJ1-6,TRBV20-1,.
TGTGCCAGCAGCCCCCTTCGGGAGTTGTACAATGAGCAGTACTTC,CASSPLRELYNEQYF,.,TRBJ2-7,TRBV7-2,.
TGTGCCACACAGGGCTATAGCAATCAGCCCCAGCATTTT,CATQGYSNQPQHF,.,TRBJ1-5,TRBV15,.
TGCAGTGCTAATACCGGGGGGTCCTACACCGGGGAGCTGTTTTTT,CSANTGGSYTGELFF,.,TRBJ2-2,TRBV20-1,TRBD2
TGCAGTGCTAGAGAAGGAGGGACAAATCAGCCCCAGCATTTT,CSAREGGTNQPQHF,.,TRBJ1-5,TRBV20-1,.
TGTGCCAGCAGCCAAGGCCTCCTGACTACCATGATAGAGACCCAGTACTTC,CASSQGLLTTMIETQYF,.,TRBJ2-5,TRBV3-1,.
TGTGCCAGCAGCTTTGCACACAGGGGGAATGGCGGGAGTCCCTACGAGCAGTACTTC,CASSFAHRGNGGSPYEQYF,few,TRBJ2-7,TRBV7-2,.
TGCAGCGTTGAAACGGTCGGGAGCTACAATGAGCAGTTCTTC,CSVETVGSYNEQFF,.,TRBJ2-1,TRBV29-1,.
TGCAGTGCTAGAGTCCCAGGGGGCGAAACTAATGAAAAACTGTTTTTT,CSARVPGGETNEKLFF,few,TRBJ1-4,TRBV20-1,TRBD1
TGCAGTGCTAGCTCTCCCCGGGACGCCTCCTACGAGCAGTACTTC,CSASSPRDASYEQYF,.,TRBJ2-7,TRBV20-1,.
TGCAGTGCTCACCCGGGACTAGCGAGCGAGCAGTACTTC,CSAHPGLASEQYF,few,TRBJ2-7,TRBV20-1,TRBD2
TGCAGTGCTCCCGGGAAGGGTAATGAAAAACTGTTTTTT,CSAPGKGNEKLFF,.,TRBJ1-4,TRBV20-1,.
TGTGCCAGCAGTTTTGGCAGACCCGGTTACGAGCAGTACTTC,CASSFGRPGYEQYF,.,TRBJ2-7,TRBV12-3/TRBV12-4,.
TGTGCCAGTAGCCCGAGGACTAGCGGGAATAACGGGGAGCTGTTTTTT,CASSPRTSGNNGELFF,.,TRBJ2-2,TRBV19,TRBD2
TGTGCCAGCAGTTTTGAAGCCCTAGCGAGCTCCTACAATGAGCAGTTCTTC,CASSFEALASSYNEQFF,once,TRBJ2-1,TRBV27,.
TGTGCCAGCAGCTCCCGGGGTAGACTCTACGAGCAGTACTTC,CASSSRGRLYEQYF,.,TRBJ2-7,TRBV7-9,.